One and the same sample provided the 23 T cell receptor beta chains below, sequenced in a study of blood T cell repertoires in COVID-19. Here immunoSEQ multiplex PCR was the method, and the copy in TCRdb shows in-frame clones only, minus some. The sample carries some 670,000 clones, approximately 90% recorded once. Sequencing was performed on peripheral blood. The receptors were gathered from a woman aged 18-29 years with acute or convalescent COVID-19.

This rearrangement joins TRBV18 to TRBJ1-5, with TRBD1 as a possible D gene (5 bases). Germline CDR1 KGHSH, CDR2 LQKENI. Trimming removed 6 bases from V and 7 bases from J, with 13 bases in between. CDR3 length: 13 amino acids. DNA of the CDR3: TGTGCCAGCTCGGCGGGGGGGAACCAGCCCCAGCATTTT. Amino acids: CASSAGGNQPQHF. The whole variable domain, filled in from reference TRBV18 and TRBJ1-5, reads NAGVMQNPRHLVRRRGQEARLRCSPMKGHSHVYWYRQLPEEGLKFMVYLQKENIIDESGMPKERFSAEFPKEGPSILRIQQVVRGDSAAYFCASSAGGNQPQHFGDGTRLSIL.

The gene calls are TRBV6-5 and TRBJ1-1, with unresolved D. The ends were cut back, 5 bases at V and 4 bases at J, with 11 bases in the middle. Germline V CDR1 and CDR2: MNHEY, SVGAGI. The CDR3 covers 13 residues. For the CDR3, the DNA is TGTGCCAGCAGTCACCCAAGAGGCACTGAAGCTTTCTTT. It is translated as CASSHPRGTEAFF.

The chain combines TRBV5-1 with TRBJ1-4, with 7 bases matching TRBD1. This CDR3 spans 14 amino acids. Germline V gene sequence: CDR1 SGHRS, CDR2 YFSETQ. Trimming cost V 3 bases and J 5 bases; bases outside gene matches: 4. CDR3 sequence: CASSWRQGNEKLFF. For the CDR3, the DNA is TGCGCCAGCAGCTGGAGACAGGGAAATGAAAAACTGTTTTTT.

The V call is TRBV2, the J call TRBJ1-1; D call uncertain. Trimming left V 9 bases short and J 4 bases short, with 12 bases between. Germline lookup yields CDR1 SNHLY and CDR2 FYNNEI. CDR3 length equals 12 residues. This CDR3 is CARGSRSTEAFF. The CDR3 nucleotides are TGTGCCAGAGGGAGTAGAAGCACTGAAGCTTTCTTT. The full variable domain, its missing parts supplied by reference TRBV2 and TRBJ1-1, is EPEVTQTPSHQVTQMGQEVILRCVPISNHLYFYWYRQILGQKVEFLVSFYNNEISEKSEIFDDQFSVERPDGSNFTLKIRSTKLEDSAMYFCARGSRSTEAFFGQGTRLTVV.

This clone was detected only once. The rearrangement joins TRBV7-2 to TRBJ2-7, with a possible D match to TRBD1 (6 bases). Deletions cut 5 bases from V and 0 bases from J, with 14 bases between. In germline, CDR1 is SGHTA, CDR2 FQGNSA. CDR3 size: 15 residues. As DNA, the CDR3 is TGTGCCAGCAGCCCCCGGACAGCCTTCTCCTACGAGCAGTACTTC. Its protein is CASSPRTAFSYEQYF.

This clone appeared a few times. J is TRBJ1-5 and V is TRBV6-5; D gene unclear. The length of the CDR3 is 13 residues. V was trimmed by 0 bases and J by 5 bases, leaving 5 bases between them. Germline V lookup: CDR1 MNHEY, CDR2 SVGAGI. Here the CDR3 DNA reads TGTGCCAGCAGTTACTCCCCTTATCAGCCCCAGCATTTT. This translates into CASSYSPYQPQHF.

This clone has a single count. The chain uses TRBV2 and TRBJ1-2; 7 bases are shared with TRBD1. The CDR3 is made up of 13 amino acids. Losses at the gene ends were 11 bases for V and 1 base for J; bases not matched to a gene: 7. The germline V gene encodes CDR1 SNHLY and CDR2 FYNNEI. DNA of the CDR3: TGTGCCGGCGGGGACAGTAGTAACTATGGCTACACCTTC. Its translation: CAGGDSSNYGYTF.

DNA of the CDR3: TGCGCCAGCCGGTCACAGGGAACAGATACGCAGTATTTT. Its translation: CASRSQGTDTQYF. The V gene is TRBV5-1, the J gene TRBJ2-3; TRBD1 is a possible D gene (6 bases). Germline CDR1 SGHRS, CDR2 YFSETQ. The CDR3 is 13 amino acids. V was shortened by 7 bases and J by 3 bases, with 12 bases between the two germline ends. Supplemented by reference TRBV5-1 and TRBJ2-3, the full variable domain reads KAGVTQTPRYLIKTRGQQVTLSCSPISGHRSVSWYQQTPGQGLQFLFEYFSETQRNKGNFPGRFSGRQFSNSRSEMNVSTLELGDSALYLCASRSQGTDTQYFGPGTRLTVL.

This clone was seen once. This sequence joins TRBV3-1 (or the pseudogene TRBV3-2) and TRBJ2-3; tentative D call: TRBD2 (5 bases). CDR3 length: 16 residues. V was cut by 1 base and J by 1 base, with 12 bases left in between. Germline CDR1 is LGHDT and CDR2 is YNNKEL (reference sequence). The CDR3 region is CASSQGSLARTDTQYF. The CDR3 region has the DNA TGTGCCAGCAGCCAAGGTTCCTTAGCGCGCACAGATACGCAGTATTTT.

For the CDR3, the DNA is TGTGCCAGCAGCTATCGGACTAGCGGGGGGGCAACCGATACGCAGTATTTT. Amino acids: CASSYRTSGGATDTQYF. V and J are TRBV11-3 and TRBJ2-3, with TRBD2 matching 15 bases. Germline V gives CDR1 SGHNT, CDR2 YENEEA. This CDR3 has 17 residues. Unmatched junction bases numbered 8, after V lost 4 bases and J lost 6 bases.

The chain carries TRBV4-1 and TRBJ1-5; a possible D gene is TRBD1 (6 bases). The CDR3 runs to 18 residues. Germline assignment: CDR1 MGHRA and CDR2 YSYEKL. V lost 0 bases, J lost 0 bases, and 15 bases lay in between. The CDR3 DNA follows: TGCGCCAGCAGCCAAGATTCGGACAGCCGTTATAGCAATCAGCCCCAGCATTTT. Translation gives CASSQDSDSRYSNQPQHF.

CDR3 bases: TGTGCCAGCAGGCCCAGGGTGCCCACTGAAGCTTTCTTT. It translates to CASRPRVPTEAFF. The chain couples TRBV6-5 to TRBJ1-1, with D possibly TRBD1 on 5 matching bases. The V gene's germline CDR1 is MNHEY and CDR2 SVGAGI. CDR3 size: 13 residues. V lost 6 bases and J lost 4, with 12 bases in between.

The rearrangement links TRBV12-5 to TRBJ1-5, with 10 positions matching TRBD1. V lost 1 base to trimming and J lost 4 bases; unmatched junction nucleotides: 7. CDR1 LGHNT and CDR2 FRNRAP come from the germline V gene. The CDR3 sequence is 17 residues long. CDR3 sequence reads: CASGLESPGQGNQPQHF. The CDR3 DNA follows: TGTGCTAGTGGTTTGGAATCACCGGGACAGGGGAATCAGCCCCAGCATTTT.

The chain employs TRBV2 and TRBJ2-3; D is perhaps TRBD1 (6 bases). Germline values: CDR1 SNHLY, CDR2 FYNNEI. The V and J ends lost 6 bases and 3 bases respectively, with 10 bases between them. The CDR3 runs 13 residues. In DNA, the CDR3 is TGTGCCAGCAGACTCAGGGGAACAGATACGCAGTATTTT. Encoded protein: CASRLRGTDTQYF.

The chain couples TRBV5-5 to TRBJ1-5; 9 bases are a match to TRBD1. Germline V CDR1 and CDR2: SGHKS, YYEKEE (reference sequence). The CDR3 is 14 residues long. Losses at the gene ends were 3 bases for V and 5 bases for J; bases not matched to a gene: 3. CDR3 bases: TGTGCCAGCAGCTCCGGGACAGGGTATCAGCCCCAGCATTTT. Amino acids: CASSSGTGYQPQHF.

The CDR3, as DNA: TGTGCCAGCAGCCCTCGGGTAGCTCGGGGCACAGATACGCAGTATTTT. Protein sequence: CASSPRVARGTDTQYF. This chain connects TRBV9 to TRBJ2-3; D remains ambiguous. The germline V gene has CDR1 SGDLS and CDR2 YYNGEE. CDR3 size: 16 residues. Trimming took 4 bases from V and 1 from J, leaving 16 bases between them.

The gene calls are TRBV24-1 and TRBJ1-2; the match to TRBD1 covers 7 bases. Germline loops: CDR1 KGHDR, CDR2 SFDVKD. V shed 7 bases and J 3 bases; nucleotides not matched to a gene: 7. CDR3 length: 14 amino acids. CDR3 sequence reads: CATSSNRGDYGYTF. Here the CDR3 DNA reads TGTGCCACCAGCAGTAACAGGGGCGACTATGGCTACACCTTC.

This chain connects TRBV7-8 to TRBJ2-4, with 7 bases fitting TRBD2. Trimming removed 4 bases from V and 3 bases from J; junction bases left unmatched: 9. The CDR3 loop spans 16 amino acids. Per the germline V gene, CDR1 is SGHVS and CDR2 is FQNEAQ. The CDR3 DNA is TGTGCCAGCAGCTCCGGCCGCCGGGGGGACAAAAACATTCAGTACTTC. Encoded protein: CASSSGRRGDKNIQYF.

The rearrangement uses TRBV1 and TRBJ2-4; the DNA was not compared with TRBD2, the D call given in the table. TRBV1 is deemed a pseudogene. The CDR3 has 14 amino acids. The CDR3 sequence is CTSSQDSAKNIQYF. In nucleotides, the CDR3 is TGCACCAGCAGCCAAGATAGCGCCAAAAACATTCAGTACTTC.

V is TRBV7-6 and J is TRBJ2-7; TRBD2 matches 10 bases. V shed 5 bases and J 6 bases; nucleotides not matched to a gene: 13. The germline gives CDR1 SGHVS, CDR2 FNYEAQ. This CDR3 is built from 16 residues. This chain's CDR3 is CASSPLQRGGTGEQYF. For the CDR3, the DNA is TGTGCCAGCAGCCCCTTACAGCGGGGGGGCACTGGCGAGCAGTACTTC.

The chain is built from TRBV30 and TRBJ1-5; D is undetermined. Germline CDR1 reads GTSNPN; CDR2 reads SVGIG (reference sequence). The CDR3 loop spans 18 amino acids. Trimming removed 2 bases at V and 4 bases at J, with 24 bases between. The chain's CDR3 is CAWSLSGRGNFGNQPQHF. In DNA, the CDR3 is TGTGCCTGGAGTCTCTCCGGGAGAGGGAATTTTGGGAATCAGCCCCAGCATTTT.

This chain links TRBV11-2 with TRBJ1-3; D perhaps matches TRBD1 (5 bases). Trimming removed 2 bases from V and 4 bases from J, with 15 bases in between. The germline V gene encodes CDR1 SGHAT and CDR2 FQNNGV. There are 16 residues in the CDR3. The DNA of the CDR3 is TGTGCCAGCAGCTTAAATCCGGGGGTTGGGGGAAACACCATATATTTT. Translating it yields CASSLNPGVGGNTIYF.

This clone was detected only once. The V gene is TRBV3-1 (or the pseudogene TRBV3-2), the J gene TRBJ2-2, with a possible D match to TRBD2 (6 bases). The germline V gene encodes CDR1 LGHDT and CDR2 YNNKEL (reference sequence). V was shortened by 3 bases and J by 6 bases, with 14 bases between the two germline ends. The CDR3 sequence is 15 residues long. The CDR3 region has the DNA TGTGCCAGCAGCCAGTACGATAGGAGGGCCGGGGAGCTGTTTTTT. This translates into CASSQYDRRAGELFF.